These T cell receptor beta chains were read from a single sample in a study of T cells after yellow fever vaccination. TCRdb itself ran the 5' RACE reads through MiXCR, one entry per CDR3 protein. The data contain 400,000 to 450,000 distinct CDR3 sequences, roughly a sixth of them singletons. The source was PBMCs, collected before the yellow fever booster vaccination. Source of these receptors: a man younger than 35 who received the YFV17D yellow fever vaccine. Each CDR3 is given with its conserved first and last residue. A D gene is named only where the DNA matches it firmly. Some rows mark clone size as missing; the rest say once, few, many or name a class of expanded clone.

CDR3aa: CASSLVGQGPGEQYF; CDR3nt: TGTGCCAGCTCACTGGTGGGACAGGGGCCCGGGGAGCAGTACTTC; j_gene: TRBJ2-7; abundance: -; len: 15; d_gene: TRBD1; v_gene: TRBV18
CDR3aa: CASSPPSSSGGWKTQYF; CDR3nt: TGTGCCAGCTCACCACCGTCGTCTAGCGGGGGATGGAAGACCCAGTACTTC; j_gene: TRBJ2-5; abundance: few; len: 17; d_gene: TRBD2; v_gene: TRBV18
CDR3aa: CATSRDGIAGRSTDTQYF; CDR3nt: TGTGCCACCAGCAGAGATGGAATAGCGGGGAGGAGCACAGATACGCAGTATTTT; j_gene: TRBJ2-3; abundance: many; len: 18; d_gene: TRBD2; v_gene: TRBV15
CDR3aa: CASSESAYEQYF; CDR3nt: TGTGCCAGCAGTGAGTCAGCCTACGAGCAGTACTTC; j_gene: TRBJ2-7; abundance: many; len: 12; d_gene: -; v_gene: TRBV2
CDR3aa: CASSIGFRDSNQPQHF; CDR3nt: TGTGCCAGTAGTATTGGCTTCCGGGACAGCAATCAGCCCCAGCATTTT; j_gene: TRBJ1-5; abundance: -; len: 16; d_gene: -; v_gene: TRBV19
CDR3aa: CASSPGRYFYGYTF; CDR3nt: TGTGCCAGCAGTCCGGGACGCTATTTCTATGGCTACACCTTC; j_gene: TRBJ1-2; abundance: -; len: 14; d_gene: -; v_gene: TRBV12-3/TRBV12-4
CDR3aa: CASSPGGGSLYEQYF; CDR3nt: TGTGCCAGCAGCCCGGGCGGGGGCAGCCTCTACGAGCAGTACTTC; j_gene: TRBJ2-7; abundance: -; len: 15; d_gene: -; v_gene: TRBV5-5
CDR3aa: CASSPSRRELFF; CDR3nt: TGTGCCAGCAGTCCTAGTCGGAGGGAGCTGTTTTTT; j_gene: TRBJ2-2; abundance: few; len: 12; d_gene: -; v_gene: TRBV7-8
CDR3aa: CASSFGLSNTGELFF; CDR3nt: TGTGCCAGCAGCTTTGGCCTGTCGAACACCGGGGAGCTGTTTTTT; j_gene: TRBJ2-2; abundance: few; len: 15; d_gene: -; v_gene: TRBV7-3
CDR3aa: CSARDRQRAYNEQFF; CDR3nt: TGCAGTGCTAGAGATAGGCAGCGGGCCTACAATGAGCAGTTCTTC; j_gene: TRBJ2-1; abundance: many; len: 15; d_gene: -; v_gene: TRBV20-1
CDR3aa: CASAGTTSQETQYF; CDR3nt: TGTGCCAGCGCGGGCACTACTTCCCAAGAGACCCAGTACTTC; j_gene: TRBJ2-5; abundance: many; len: 14; d_gene: -; v_gene: TRBV12-3/TRBV12-4
CDR3aa: CASAPQLETQYF; CDR3nt: TGTGCCAGCGCTCCCCAGCTCGAGACCCAGTACTTC; j_gene: TRBJ2-5; abundance: few; len: 12; d_gene: -; v_gene: TRBV2
CDR3aa: CASSLGTEPNEKLFF; CDR3nt: TGTGCCAGCAGCTTAGGGACAGAACCTAATGAAAAACTGTTTTTT; j_gene: TRBJ1-4; abundance: few; len: 15; d_gene: TRBD1; v_gene: TRBV5-5
CDR3aa: CASSWLNGLAANTGELFF; CDR3nt: TGTGCCAGCAGTTGGCTGAACGGACTAGCGGCGAACACCGGGGAGCTGTTTTTT; j_gene: TRBJ2-2; abundance: few; len: 18; d_gene: TRBD2; v_gene: TRBV6-6
CDR3aa: CASSNLRSSSYNEQFF; CDR3nt: TGTGCCAGCAGCAACCTCCGCTCAAGCTCCTACAATGAGCAGTTCTTC; j_gene: TRBJ2-1; abundance: -; len: 16; d_gene: -; v_gene: TRBV7-9
CDR3aa: CASSATGTQETQYF; CDR3nt: TGTGCCAGCAGCGCAACCGGGACACAAGAGACCCAGTACTTC; j_gene: TRBJ2-5; abundance: -; len: 14; d_gene: -; v_gene: TRBV7-2
CDR3aa: CASSQGQGANLYEQYF; CDR3nt: TGCGCCAGCAGCCAAGGGCAGGGGGCGAATCTCTACGAGCAGTACTTC; j_gene: TRBJ2-7; abundance: -; len: 16; d_gene: TRBD1; v_gene: TRBV4-3
CDR3aa: CASISRGTEAFF; CDR3nt: TGTGCCAGCATCTCGAGGGGCACTGAAGCTTTCTTT; j_gene: TRBJ1-1; abundance: -; len: 12; d_gene: -; v_gene: TRBV6-5
CDR3aa: CASSLNRTPYGYTF; CDR3nt: TGTGCCAGCAGCTTAAATAGGACGCCCTATGGCTACACCTTC; j_gene: TRBJ1-2; abundance: few; len: 14; d_gene: -; v_gene: TRBV7-2
CDR3aa: CASSLAPDSNTEAFF; CDR3nt: TGCGCCAGCAGCTTGGCTCCGGACAGCAACACTGAAGCTTTCTTT; j_gene: TRBJ1-1; abundance: once; len: 15; d_gene: -; v_gene: TRBV5-1
CDR3aa: CASSLIGQDTDTQYF; CDR3nt: TGTGCCAGCAGTTTAATAGGTCAGGATACAGATACGCAGTATTTT; j_gene: TRBJ2-3; abundance: -; len: 15; d_gene: -; v_gene: TRBV27
CDR3aa: CSARDSFSVLQPQHF; CDR3nt: TGCAGTGCTAGAGATTCCTTTTCAGTCCTACAGCCCCAGCATTTT; j_gene: TRBJ1-5; abundance: few; len: 15; d_gene: -; v_gene: TRBV20-1
CDR3aa: CAGRGRWGYTF; CDR3nt: TGTGCCGGCAGGGGACGTTGGGGCTACACCTTC; j_gene: TRBJ1-2; abundance: -; len: 11; d_gene: -; v_gene: TRBV19
CDR3aa: CSVGRGPNTEAFF; CDR3nt: TGCAGCGTTGGGCGGGGGCCGAACACTGAAGCTTTCTTT; j_gene: TRBJ1-1; abundance: few; len: 13; d_gene: -; v_gene: TRBV29-1
CDR3aa: CASSLAEGRGYGYTF; CDR3nt: TGTGCCAGCAGCTTAGCCGAGGGACGGGGCTATGGCTACACCTTC; j_gene: TRBJ1-2; abundance: few; len: 15; d_gene: -; v_gene: TRBV11-2